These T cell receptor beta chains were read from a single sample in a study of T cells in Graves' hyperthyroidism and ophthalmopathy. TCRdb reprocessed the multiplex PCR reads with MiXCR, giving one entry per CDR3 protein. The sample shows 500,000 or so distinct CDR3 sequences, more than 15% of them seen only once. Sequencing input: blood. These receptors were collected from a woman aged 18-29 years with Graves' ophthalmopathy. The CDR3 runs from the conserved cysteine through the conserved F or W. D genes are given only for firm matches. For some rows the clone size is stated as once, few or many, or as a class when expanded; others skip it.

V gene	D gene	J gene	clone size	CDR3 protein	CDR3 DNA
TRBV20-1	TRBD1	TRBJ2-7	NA	CSARKGQGAYEQYF	TGCAGTGCTAGGAAGGGACAGGGGGCCTACGAGCAGTACTTC
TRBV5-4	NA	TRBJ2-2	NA	CASSLSETGELFF	TGTGCCAGCAGCTTATCAGAAACCGGGGAGCTGTTTTTT
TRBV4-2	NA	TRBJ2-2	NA	CASSQDRDSEGELFF	TGTGCCAGCAGCCAAGACCGGGACTCCGAGGGGGAGCTGTTTTTT
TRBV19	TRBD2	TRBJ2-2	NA	CASTMTSGRAGELFF	TGTGCCAGTACTATGACTAGCGGGAGGGCCGGGGAGCTGTTTTTT
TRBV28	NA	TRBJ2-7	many	CASSLWSEQYF	TGTGCCAGCAGTTTATGGTCCGAGCAGTACTTC
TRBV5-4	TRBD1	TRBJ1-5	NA	CASSLIGQGAWHF	TGTGCCAGCAGCTTGATCGGTCAGGGGGCATGGCATTTT
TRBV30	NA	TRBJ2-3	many	CAWSGGDTDTQYF	TGTGCCTGGAGTGGGGGGGACACAGATACGCAGTATTTT
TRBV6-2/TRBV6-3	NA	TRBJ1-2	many	CASRGVGDYGYTF	TGTGCCAGCAGAGGAGTCGGGGACTATGGCTACACCTTC
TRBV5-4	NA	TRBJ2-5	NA	CASSLEGRTTQYF	TGTGCCAGCAGCTTGGAGGGGCGGACGACCCAGTACTTC
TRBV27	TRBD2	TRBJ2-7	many	CASSSRLAHVYEQYF	TGTGCCAGCAGTTCGAGACTAGCGCACGTCTACGAGCAGTACTTC
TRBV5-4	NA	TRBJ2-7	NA	CASNIRFVRRPTLYEQYF	TGTGCCAGCAATATCAGATTCGTAAGGAGACCTACACTATACGAGCAGTACTTC
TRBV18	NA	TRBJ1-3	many	CASSPNVQGGNTIYF	TGTGCCAGCTCACCCAACGTACAGGGCGGAAACACCATATATTTT
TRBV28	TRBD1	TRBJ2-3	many	CASSFTGQYTDTQYF	TGTGCCAGCAGTTTCACGGGACAGTACACAGATACGCAGTATTTT
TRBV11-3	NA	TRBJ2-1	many	CASSHLGGVSSYNEQFF	TGTGCCAGCAGCCACCTGGGCGGGGTAAGCTCCTACAATGAGCAGTTCTTC
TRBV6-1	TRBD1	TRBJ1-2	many	CASSPGQGADGYTF	TGTGCCAGCAGCCCAGGACAGGGGGCGGATGGCTACACCTTC
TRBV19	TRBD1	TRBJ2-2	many	CASSRPGGTGELFF	TGTGCCAGTAGTCGGCCAGGGGGAACCGGGGAGCTGTTTTTT
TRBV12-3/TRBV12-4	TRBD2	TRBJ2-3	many	CASSPGLAGGPTDTQYF	TGTGCCAGCAGTCCCGGACTAGCGGGAGGGCCTACAGATACGCAGTATTTT
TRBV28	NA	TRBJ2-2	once	CASSFTTNTGELFF	TGTGCCAGCAGTTTTACTACGAACACCGGGGAGCTGTTTTTT
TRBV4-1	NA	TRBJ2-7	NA	CASSLTPLVEQYF	TGCGCCAGCAGCCTGACACCCTTGGTCGAGCAGTACTTC
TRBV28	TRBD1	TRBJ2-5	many	CASSSPGAGGRETQYF	TGTGCCAGCAGTTCCCCCGGGGCAGGGGGCAGGGAGACCCAGTACTTC
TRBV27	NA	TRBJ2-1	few	CASSLLGNGEQFF	TGTGCCAGCAGTTTATTAGGGAACGGGGAGCAGTTCTTC
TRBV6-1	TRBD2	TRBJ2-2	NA	CASRKSLAGANTGELFF	TGTGCCAGCCGAAAGTCTCTAGCGGGGGCAAACACCGGGGAGCTGTTTTTT
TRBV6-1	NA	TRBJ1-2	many	CASRDLYGYTF	TGTGCCAGCAGAGACCTCTATGGCTACACCTTC
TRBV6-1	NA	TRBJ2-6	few	CASSELEAGANVLTF	TGTGCCAGCAGTGAACTCGAGGCTGGGGCCAACGTCCTGACTTTC
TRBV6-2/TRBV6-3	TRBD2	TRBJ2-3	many	CASSYSLAGTTDTQYF	TGTGCCAGCAGTTACTCGCTAGCGGGGACCACAGATACGCAGTATTTT
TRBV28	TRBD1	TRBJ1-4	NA	CASSLVARGLTNEKLFF	TGTGCCAGCAGTTTGGTCGCCAGGGGGTTAACTAATGAAAAACTGTTTTTT
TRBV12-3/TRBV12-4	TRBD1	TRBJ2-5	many	CASSLGQEYQETQYF	TGTGCCAGCAGTTTGGGACAGGAGTACCAAGAGACCCAGTACTTC
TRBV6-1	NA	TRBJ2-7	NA	CASSLGHDYEHYF	TGTGCCAGCAGCCTGGGACATGATTACGAGCATTACTTC
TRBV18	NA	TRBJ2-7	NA	CASSKRGQRGNEQYF	TGTGCCAGCTCAAAGAGGGGACAGCGGGGGAACGAGCAGTACTTC
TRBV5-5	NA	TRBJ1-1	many	CASSWRLENTEAFF	TGTGCCAGCAGCTGGAGGTTGGAAAACACTGAAGCTTTCTTT
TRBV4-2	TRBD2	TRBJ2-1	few	CASSQAWTSGRDNREQFF	TGTGCCAGCAGCCAAGCGTGGACTAGCGGGAGAGACAATCGTGAGCAGTTCTTC
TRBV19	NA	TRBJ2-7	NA	CASSIDGGTYEQYF	TGTGCCAGTAGTATAGACGGGGGAACCTACGAGCAGTACTTC
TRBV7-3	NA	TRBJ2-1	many	CASSLRGTHYNEQFF	TGTGCCAGCAGCCTAAGGGGGACTCACTACAATGAGCAGTTCTTC
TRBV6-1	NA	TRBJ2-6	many	CASSEQGGTGANVLTF	TGTGCCAGCAGTGAACAGGGGGGAACTGGGGCCAACGTCCTGACTTTC
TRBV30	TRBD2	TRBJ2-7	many	CAWSFGGTSYYEQYF	TGTGCCTGGAGCTTCGGGGGGACTTCCTACTACGAGCAGTACTTC
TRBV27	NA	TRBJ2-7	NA	CAIATQGSSREQYF	TGTGCCATCGCAACGCAGGGCTCGTCGAGGGAGCAGTACTTC
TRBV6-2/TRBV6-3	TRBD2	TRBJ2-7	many	CASSSWTSGSYEQYF	TGTGCCAGCAGTTCCTGGACTAGCGGCTCCTACGAGCAGTACTTC
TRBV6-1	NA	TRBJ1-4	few	CASSEGSGGKEKLFF	TGTGCCAGCAGTGAAGGGTCGGGGGGGAAAGAAAAACTGTTTTTT
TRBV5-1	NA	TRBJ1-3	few	CASSKEAGGGGNTIYF	TGCGCCAGCAGCAAGGAGGCAGGAGGAGGAGGAAACACCATATATTTT
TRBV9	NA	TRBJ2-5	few	CASSVAAVAWGLKETQYF	TGTGCCAGCAGCGTAGCTGCGGTAGCGTGGGGTCTAAAAGAGACCCAGTACTTC
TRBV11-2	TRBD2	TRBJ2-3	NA	CASRRFSGGAADTQYF	TGTGCCAGCAGGCGATTTAGCGGGGGGGCCGCAGATACGCAGTATTTT
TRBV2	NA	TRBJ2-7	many	CASSDKIPPYEQYF	TGTGCCAGCAGTGATAAAATACCGCCCTACGAGCAGTACTTC
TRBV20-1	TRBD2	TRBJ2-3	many	CSATTTWERGADTQYF	TGCAGTGCTACGACAACCTGGGAGCGGGGGGCAGATACGCAGTATTTT
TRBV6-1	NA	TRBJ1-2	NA	CASREHDHYGYTF	TGTGCCAGCAGGGAACACGACCACTATGGCTACACCTTC
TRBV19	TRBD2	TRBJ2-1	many	CASSSGTSDHNEQFF	TGTGCCAGTAGTTCCGGGACTAGCGACCACAATGAGCAGTTCTTC
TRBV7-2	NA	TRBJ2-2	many	CASRSGPTGELFF	TGTGCCAGCAGATCAGGCCCCACCGGGGAGCTGTTTTTT
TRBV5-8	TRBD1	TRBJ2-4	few	CASSLDQGEAKNIQYF	TGTGCCAGCAGCTTGGACCAGGGGGAGGCCAAAAACATTCAGTACTTC
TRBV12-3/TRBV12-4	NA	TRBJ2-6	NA	CASSPGPGGPGANVLTF	TGTGCCAGCAGCCCCGGCCCTGGTGGGCCTGGGGCCAACGTCCTGACTTTC
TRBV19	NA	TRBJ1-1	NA	CASSKEGGNTEAFF	TGTGCCAGTAGTAAGGAAGGGGGGAACACTGAAGCTTTCTTT
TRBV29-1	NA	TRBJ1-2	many	CSVETGTYGYTF	TGCAGCGTTGAAACAGGGACCTATGGCTACACCTTC
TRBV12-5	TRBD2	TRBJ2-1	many	CASGLVSSGSRDEQFF	TGTGCTAGTGGTTTGGTATCTAGCGGGAGTAGGGATGAGCAGTTCTTC
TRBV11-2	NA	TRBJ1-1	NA	CASSQDVRLTEAFF	TGTGCCAGCAGCCAAGACGTGAGGCTCACTGAAGCTTTCTTT
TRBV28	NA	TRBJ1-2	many	CASSPYDSYGYTF	TGTGCCAGCAGTCCCTACGATAGCTATGGCTACACCTTC